Below are 16 T cell receptor beta chains sequenced from a single sample in a study of blood T cells in healthy people across ages. Through a sample-barcoded 5' primer and a J-beta primer mix, a second PCR was run for about 6 to 12 cycles. TCRdb passed the 5' RACE reads through MiXCR, listing each CDR3 protein once. The sample shows 1.2 million to 1.5 million distinct CDR3 sequences, around two fifths of them seen only once. The sequenced sample consisted of blood. The source of these receptors is a young woman in good health.

The genes are TRBV5-1 and TRBJ2-1; 8 nucleotides agree with TRBD1. Germline V gives CDR1 SGHRS, CDR2 YFSETQ. CDR3 length: 12 residues. The trim removed 5 bases at V and 12 bases at J, leaving 7 bases unmatched. In nucleotides, the CDR3 is TGCGCCAGCAGATTTCCAGGGGGCGGGCAGTTCTTC. It codes for CASRFPGGGQFF.

Only one count was recorded for this clonotype. The genes are TRBV28 and TRBJ2-7, with 13 bases identical to TRBD2. CDR1 and CDR2 from the germline V gene are MDHEN and SYDVKM. Trimming removed 3 bases from V and 4 bases from J; junction bases left unmatched: 6. CDR3 length equals 16 residues. The CDR3 region is CASSLGTSGVRYEQYF. CDR3 in DNA: TGTGCCAGCAGTTTGGGGACTAGCGGGGTTAGATACGAGCAGTACTTC.

CDR3 sequence (DNA): TGTGCCAGCAGCTTAGCTGGGCAGGGGGTGCATGGCTACACCTTC. Its translation is CASSLAGQGVHGYTF. The genes are TRBV7-9 and TRBJ1-2; TRBD1 matches 7 bases. There are 15 residues in the CDR3. V was clipped by 0 bases and J by 6 bases; unmatched bases: 7. From germline, CDR1 is SEHNR and CDR2 FQNEAQ (reference sequence).

There are a few counts of this clonotype. This sequence joins TRBV6-1 and TRBJ2-4, with a possible D match to TRBD1 (5 bases). The DNA end favors TRBJ2-7, so the J call may be wrong. Looked up from germline, CDR1 is MNHNS and CDR2 is SASEGT. CDR3 length: 13 amino acids. As DNA, the CDR3 is TGTGCCAGCAGTGGGCTGGGGCGAGACGAGCAGTACTTC. Residues: CASSGLGRDEQYF.

The genes are TRBV7-6 and TRBJ1-3; 7 bases fit TRBD1. The germline gives CDR1 SGHVS, CDR2 FNYEAQ. Unmatched junction bases numbered 5, after V lost 5 bases and J lost 4 bases. The CDR3 is 14 residues long. The CDR3 DNA reads TGTGCCAGCAGCCCAGTGACAGGGGGAAACACCATATATTTT. Translated, it gives CASSPVTGGNTIYF.

The chain uses TRBV6-5 and TRBJ2-1; 10 bases fit TRBD2. Germline values: CDR1 MNHEY, CDR2 SVGAGI. J gave up 2 bases and V 2 bases, and 9 bases lay outside the gene matches. This CDR3 is built from 18 residues. Written as DNA, the CDR3 is TGTGCCAGCAGTTACGGGCCAAGGCTAGCGGGAGCCTACAATGAGCAGTTCTTC. Residues: CASSYGPRLAGAYNEQFF.

This rearrangement joins TRBV18 to TRBJ1-1; D is unclear. Germline V gene data show CDR1 as KGHSH and CDR2 as LQKENI. The CDR3 extends over 13 amino acids. Between the trimmed V and J ends, which lost 2 bases and 6 bases, there was a span of 10 bases. CDR3 sequence reads: CASSPTSVPEAFF. CDR3 coding DNA: TGTGCCAGCTCACCAACTTCGGTTCCTGAAGCTTTCTTT.

The V gene is TRBV5-1, the J gene TRBJ2-3, with 8 bases identical to TRBD2. Trimming removed 3 bases from V and 1 base from J; junction bases left unmatched: 7. CDR1 is SGHRS and CDR2 is YFSETQ in the germline V gene. CDR3 length equals 16 residues. For the CDR3, the DNA is TGCGCCAGCAGCTCCGGGGGGACTAGAGGCACAGATACGCAGTATTTT. Protein: CASSSGGTRGTDTQYF. Full variable domain (remainder filled in from reference TRBV5-1 and TRBJ2-3): KAGVTQTPRYLIKTRGQQVTLSCSPISGHRSVSWYQQTPGQGLQFLFEYFSETQRNKGNFPGRFSGRQFSNSRSEMNVSTLELGDSALYLCASSSGGTRGTDTQYFGPGTRLTVL.

J is TRBJ1-2 and V is TRBV28; D is ambiguous. The CDR3 length is 12 residues. CDR1 and CDR2 from the germline V gene are MDHEN and SYDVKM. Trimming cost V 7 bases and J 4 bases, with 10 bases left between them. CDR3 nucleotides: TGTGCCAGCAACTTGGACCCCTATGGCTACACCTTC. This sequence encodes CASNLDPYGYTF.

This chain joins TRBV7-7 and TRBJ2-5, with D unclear. CDR1 and CDR2 (germline): SSHAT, FNYEAQ (reference sequence). This CDR3 is built from 17 residues. The V gene lost 4 bases and the J gene lost 3 bases, with 21 bases spanning the gap. This CDR3 is CASSSLPPAIQEETQYF. CDR3 DNA: TGTGCCAGCAGCTCTCTTCCCCCCGCAATCCAAGAAGAGACCCAGTACTTC.

This clonotype was counted between two and nine times. The CDR3 is CASSLGRGQFF. As DNA, the CDR3 is TGTGCCAGCAGCTTAGGGCGGGGGCAGTTCTTC. The chain joins TRBV11-2 to TRBJ2-1, with a possible D match to TRBD2 (6 bases). The CDR3 consists of 11 residues. In germline, CDR1 is SGHAT, CDR2 FQNNGV. Trimming removed 1 base at V and 12 bases at J, with 7 bases between.

This chain links TRBV11-1 with TRBJ1-2; D gene uncertain. CDR3 length: 14 amino acids. The germline CDR1 and CDR2 sequences are SGHAT and FQDESV (reference sequence). With 3 bases removed from V and 3 bases from J, the gap between germline ends came to 11 bases. Here the CDR3 reads CASSLGSLDYGYTF. The CDR3 region has the DNA TGTGCCAGCAGCTTGGGGAGTTTGGACTATGGCTACACCTTC.

The genes are TRBV27 and TRBJ1-2; D gene unclear. Trimming pared 4 bases from V and 8 bases from J, leaving 23 bases between. The CDR3 contains 16 residues. Germline lookup yields CDR1 MNHEY and CDR2 SMNVEV (reference sequence). The CDR3 DNA is TGTGCCAGCAGTTGGACGGCTCCCGGCCAACTGAAGGGCTACACCTTC. It encodes CASSWTAPGQLKGYTF.

A word on this clonotype: One end of the junction fails to match germline, which may point to a read error. The chain carries TRBV4-2 and TRBJ2-3; TRBD2 agrees at 8 bases. The CDR3 sequence is 17 residues long. Germline V gene lookup returns CDR1 LGHNA and CDR2 YNFKEQ. The CDR3 loop reads CASSQATGGSNTDTPYF. As DNA, the CDR3 is TGTGCCAGCAGCCAAGCGACGGGGGGGTCAAACACAGATACGCCGTATTTT.

Details on this clonotype: The junction and the germline gene differ at one end; a read error may be behind it. The chain recombines TRBV25-1 with TRBJ1-1; D is unresolved. The CDR3 length is 13 residues. Germline V gene lookup returns CDR1 MGHDK and CDR2 SYGVNS. This chain's CDR3 is CASSVAGHTVAFF. The DNA of the CDR3 is TGTGCCAGCAGTGTGGCAGGTCACACTGTAGCTTTCTTT.

The chain is built from TRBV10-3 and TRBJ1-2, with D tentatively TRBD1 (6 bases). V lost 4 bases to trimming and J lost 6 bases, with 9 bases between them. Germline values: CDR1 ENHRY, CDR2 SYGVKD. This CDR3 is 12 amino acids long. The CDR3 sequence is CAISGHRDGYTF. In DNA form, the CDR3 reads TGTGCCATCAGTGGACACAGGGATGGCTACACCTTC.